The clone carrying this T cell receptor (beta chain) was seen only a few times. Its antigen is still unknown. The sample originates from a study of cytomegalovirus exposure and HLA in healthy donors. The PCR used 60 Vbeta and 13 Jbeta primers. The protocol was immunoSEQ multiplex PCR, while the TCRdb copy is restricted to in-frame clones and leaves out a portion. This sample carries approximately 97,000 clones, 65% to 85% of them seen once, and the ten largest clones take 5.2%. Findings and caveats of the study: Prediction of most subjects' HLA-A and HLA-B alleles by TCR beta sequences was reportedly accurate. In an earlier analysis, productive rearrangement rates for most beta V segments clustered near 87% or 30%. HLA alleles showed associations with approximately 15,000 TCR beta sequences in a later analysis, at a 0.05 false discovery rate. An assumption of roughly uniform sequencing depth across donors underlay the presence/absence analyses.

CDR1 SNHLY and CDR2 FYNNEI come from the germline V gene. The CDR3 runs 15 residues. V gave up 4 bases and J gave up 5 bases; unmatched junction bases: 10. The chain links TRBV2 to TRBJ2-5; TRBD2 matches at 7 bases. Sequencing input: PBMCs. The receptor's source is a man between 40 and 49 years old in good health and CMV-seropositive. The CDR3: CASSGKVGLRETQYF. In DNA form, the CDR3 reads TGTGCCAGCAGTGGGAAGGTGGGACTAAGGGAGACCCAGTACTTC.